This T cell receptor beta chain was sequenced in a study of Graves' ophthalmopathy and Graves' hyperthyroidism. CDR3 length: 14 amino acids. With 2 bases removed from V and 10 bases from J, the gap between germline ends came to 12 bases. Investigators amplified TCR beta CDR3 regions from RNA transcripts. An initial RT-PCR round employing HTBI primers preceded a second-round multiplex PCR. TCRdb re-called the multiplex PCR reads through MiXCR, storing one row per CDR3 protein. The table lists almost 400,000 distinct CDR3 sequences, around 20% of them singletons. This clonotype has a count of ten or more.

V is TRBV12-3 or TRBV12-4 and J is TRBJ1-6; no clear D. This clonotype was sampled from a young woman with Graves' ophthalmopathy. What was sequenced was peripheral blood. The CDR3 DNA follows: TGTGCCAGCAGTTTATACACCGTAGGGTCACCCCTCCACTTT. Residues: CASSLYTVGSPLHF.